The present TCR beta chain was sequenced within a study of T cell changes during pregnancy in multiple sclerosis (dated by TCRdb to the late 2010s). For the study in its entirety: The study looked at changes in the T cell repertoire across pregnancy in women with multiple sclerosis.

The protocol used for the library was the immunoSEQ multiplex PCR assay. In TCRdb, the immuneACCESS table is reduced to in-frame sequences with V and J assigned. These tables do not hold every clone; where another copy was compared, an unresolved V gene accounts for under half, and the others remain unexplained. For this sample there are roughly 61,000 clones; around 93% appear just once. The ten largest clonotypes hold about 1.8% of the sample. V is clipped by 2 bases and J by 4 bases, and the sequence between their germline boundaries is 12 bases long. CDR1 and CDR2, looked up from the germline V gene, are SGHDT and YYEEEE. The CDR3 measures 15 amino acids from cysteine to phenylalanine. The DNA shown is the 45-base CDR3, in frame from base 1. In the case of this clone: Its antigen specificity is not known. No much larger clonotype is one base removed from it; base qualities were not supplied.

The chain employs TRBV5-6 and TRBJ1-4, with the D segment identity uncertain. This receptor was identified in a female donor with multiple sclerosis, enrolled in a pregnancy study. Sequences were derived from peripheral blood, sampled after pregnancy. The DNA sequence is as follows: TGTGCCAGCAGCTTACCCGGGATAGGTAATGAAAAACTGTTTTTT. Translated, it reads CASSLPGIGNEKLFF.